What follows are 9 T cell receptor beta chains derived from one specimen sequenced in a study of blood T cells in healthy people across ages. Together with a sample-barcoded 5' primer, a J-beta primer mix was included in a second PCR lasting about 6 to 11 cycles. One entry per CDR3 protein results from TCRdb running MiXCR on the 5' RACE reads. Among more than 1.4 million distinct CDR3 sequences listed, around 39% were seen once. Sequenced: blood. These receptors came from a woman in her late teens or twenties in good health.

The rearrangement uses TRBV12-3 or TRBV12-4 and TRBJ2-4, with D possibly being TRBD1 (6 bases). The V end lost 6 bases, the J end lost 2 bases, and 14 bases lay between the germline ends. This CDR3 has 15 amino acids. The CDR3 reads CASSKFQGTKNIQYF. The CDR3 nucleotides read TGTGCCAGCAGCAAATTCCAGGGGACCAAAAACATTCAGTACTTC.

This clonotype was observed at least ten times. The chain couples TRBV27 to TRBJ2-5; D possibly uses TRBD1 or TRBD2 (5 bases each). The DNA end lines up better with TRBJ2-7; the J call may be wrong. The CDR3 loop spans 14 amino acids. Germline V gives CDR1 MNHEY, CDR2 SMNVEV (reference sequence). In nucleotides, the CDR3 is TGTGCCAGCAGGCTCGGGGCAGGGTTTTTCGAGCAGTACTTC. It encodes CASRLGAGFFEQYF.

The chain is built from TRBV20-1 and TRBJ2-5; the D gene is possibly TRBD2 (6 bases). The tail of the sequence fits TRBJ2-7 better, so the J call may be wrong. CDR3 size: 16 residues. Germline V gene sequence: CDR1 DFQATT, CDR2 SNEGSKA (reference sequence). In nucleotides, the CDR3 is TGCAGTGCTAGAGATCCGGGTAGCGGAGGGAGTTACGAGCAGTACTTC. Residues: CSARDPGSGGSYEQYF.

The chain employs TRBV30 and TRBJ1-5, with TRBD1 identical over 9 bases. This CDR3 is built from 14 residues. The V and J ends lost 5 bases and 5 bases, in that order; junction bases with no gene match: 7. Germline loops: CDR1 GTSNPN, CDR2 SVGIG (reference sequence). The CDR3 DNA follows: TGTGCCTGGGGTCCGGGACAGGGCCATCAGCCCCAGCATTTT. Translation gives CAWGPGQGHQPQHF. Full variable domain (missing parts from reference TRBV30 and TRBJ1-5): SQTIHQWPATLVQPVGSPLSLECTVEGTSNPNLYWYRQAAGRGLQLLFYSVGIGQISSEVPQNLSASRPQDRQFILSSKKLLLSDSGFYLCAWGPGQGHQPQHFGDGTRLSIL.

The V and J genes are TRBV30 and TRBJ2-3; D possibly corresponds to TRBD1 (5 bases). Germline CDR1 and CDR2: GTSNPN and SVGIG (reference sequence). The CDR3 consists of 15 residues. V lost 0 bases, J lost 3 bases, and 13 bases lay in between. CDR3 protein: CAWSVLGLRTDTQYF. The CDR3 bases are TGTGCCTGGAGTGTACTGGGGCTGAGGACAGATACGCAGTATTTT.

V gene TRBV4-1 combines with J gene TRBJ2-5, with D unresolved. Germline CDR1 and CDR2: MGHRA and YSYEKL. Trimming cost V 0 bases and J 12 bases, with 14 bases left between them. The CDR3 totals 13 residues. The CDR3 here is CASSQDGYPTKYF. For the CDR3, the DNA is TGCGCCAGCAGCCAAGATGGGTATCCTACTAAGTACTTC.

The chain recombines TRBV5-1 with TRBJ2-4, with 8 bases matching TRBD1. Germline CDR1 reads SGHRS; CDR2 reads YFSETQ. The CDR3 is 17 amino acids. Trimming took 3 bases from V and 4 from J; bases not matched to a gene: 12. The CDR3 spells CASSSGTGGVDKNIQYF. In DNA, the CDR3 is TGCGCCAGCAGCTCCGGGACAGGCGGTGTGGATAAAAACATTCAGTACTTC.

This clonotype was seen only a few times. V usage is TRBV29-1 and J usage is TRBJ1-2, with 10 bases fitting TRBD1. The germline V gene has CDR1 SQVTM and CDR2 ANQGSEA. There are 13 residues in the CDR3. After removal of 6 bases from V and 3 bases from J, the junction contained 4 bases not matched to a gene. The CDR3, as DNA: TGCAGCGTGACCGGGACAGGGGACTATGGCTACACCTTC. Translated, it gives CSVTGTGDYGYTF.

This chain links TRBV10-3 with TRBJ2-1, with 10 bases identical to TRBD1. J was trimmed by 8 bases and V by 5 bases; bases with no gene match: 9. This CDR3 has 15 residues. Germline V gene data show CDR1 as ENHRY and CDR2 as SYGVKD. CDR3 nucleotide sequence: TGTGCCATCAGTACTCTGGACAGGGGGTCGTATGAGCAGTTCTTC. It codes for CAISTLDRGSYEQFF.